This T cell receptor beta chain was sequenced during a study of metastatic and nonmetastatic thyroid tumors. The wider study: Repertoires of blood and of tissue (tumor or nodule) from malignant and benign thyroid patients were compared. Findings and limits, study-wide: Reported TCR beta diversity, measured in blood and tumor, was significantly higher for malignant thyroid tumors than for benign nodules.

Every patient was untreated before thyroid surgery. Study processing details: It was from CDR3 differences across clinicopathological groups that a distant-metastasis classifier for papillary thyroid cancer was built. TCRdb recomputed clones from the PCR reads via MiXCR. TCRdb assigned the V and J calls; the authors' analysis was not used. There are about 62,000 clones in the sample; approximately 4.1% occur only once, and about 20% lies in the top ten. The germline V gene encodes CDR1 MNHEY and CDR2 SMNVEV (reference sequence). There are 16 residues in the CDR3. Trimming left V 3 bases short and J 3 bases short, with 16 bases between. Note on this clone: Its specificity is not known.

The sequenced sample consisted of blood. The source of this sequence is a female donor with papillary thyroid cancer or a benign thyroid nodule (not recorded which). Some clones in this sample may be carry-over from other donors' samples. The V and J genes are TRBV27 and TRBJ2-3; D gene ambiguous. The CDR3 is CASSFVYPKRTDTQYF. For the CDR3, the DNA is TGTGCCAGCAGTTTCGTGTATCCAAAGAGGACAGATACGCAGTATTTT.